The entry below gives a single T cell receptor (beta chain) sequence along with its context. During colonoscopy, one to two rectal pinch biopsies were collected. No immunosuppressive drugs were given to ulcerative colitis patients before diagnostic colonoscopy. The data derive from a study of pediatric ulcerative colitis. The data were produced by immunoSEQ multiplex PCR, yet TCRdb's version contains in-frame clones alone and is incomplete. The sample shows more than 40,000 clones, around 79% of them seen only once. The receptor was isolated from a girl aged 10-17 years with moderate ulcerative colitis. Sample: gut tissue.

CDR3 DNA sequence: TGTGCCAGCAGCTTGTCAGGGACCTCCTACGAGCAGTACTTC. It specifies CASSLSGTSYEQYF. V gene TRBV5-6 combines with J gene TRBJ2-7; tentatively, D is TRBD1 or TRBD2 (5 bases each). Germline V gene data show CDR1 as SGHDT and CDR2 as YYEEEE. This CDR3 spans 14 amino acids. V lost 1 base, J lost 0 bases, and 8 bases lay in between. The whole variable domain, filled in from reference TRBV5-6 and TRBJ2-7, reads DAGVTQSPTHLIKTRGQQVTLRCSPKSGHDTVSWYQQALGQGPQFIFQYYEEEERQRGNFPDRFSGHQFPNYSSELNVNALLLGDSALYLCASSLSGTSYEQYFGPGTRLTVT.